A selection of T cell receptor beta chains follows, all from one sample in a study of shared clonotypes between healthy human individuals. Here immunoSEQ multiplex PCR was the method, and the copy in TCRdb shows in-frame clones only, minus some. In the table there are about 750,000 clones, around 92% of which are singletons. The specimen sequenced was naive CD8+ T cells sorted from blood. All receptors come from a man aged 25 to 45 in good health. CDR3s include the opening cysteine and the closing phenylalanine or tryptophan. Fields, in order: CDR3 DNA, CDR3 protein, V gene, clone size, D gene, J gene. D genes are given only for firm matches. Expanded clones are given a class, and other clones once, few, many or no size at all.

TGTGCCAGCAGCTTAGTTTCGGTGGCAGGTCGAGCGGGTGAGCAGTTCTTC CASSLVSVAGRAGEQFF TRBV7-2 - - TRBJ2-1
TGTGCCAGCAGTGCTATTGGGCGGGATGAGCAGTTCTTC CASSAIGRDEQFF TRBV9 - - TRBJ2-1
TGTGCCAGTAGGTTTTGGGACAGGGACTACAATGAGCAGTTCTTC CASRFWDRDYNEQFF TRBV19 - TRBD1 TRBJ2-1
TGTGCCAGCATCGGCCCGGGGGGGGTGACGGGAGAGCAGTACTTC CASIGPGGVTGEQYF TRBV11-3 - TRBD2 TRBJ2-7
TGTGCCAGCAGTTTATCTGGGCGCTACGAGCAGTACTTC CASSLSGRYEQYF TRBV27 - - TRBJ2-7
TGTGCCAGCAGTGAAGCGGTTCAGGGTGGCGGCTACACCTTC CASSEAVQGGGYTF TRBV6-1 once - TRBJ1-2
TGTGCCAGCAGTTTATCCCCGGTCGATGAGCAGTTCTTC CASSLSPVDEQFF TRBV27 - - TRBJ2-1
TGTGCCAGCAGCGTAGAAGGGGCGGCCTACAATGAGCAGTTCTTC CASSVEGAAYNEQFF TRBV9 - - TRBJ2-1
TGTGCCAGCACTCCAAGAACTAGCGGGGCAGATACGCAGTATTTT CASTPRTSGADTQYF TRBV27 - TRBD2 TRBJ2-3
TGTGCCAGCAGTTTAGGGAGCCCTCACTCCTACGAGCAGTACTTC CASSLGSPHSYEQYF TRBV27 - - TRBJ2-7
TGTGCCAGCAGTGAATGGGCAGATAACTATGGCTACACCTTC CASSEWADNYGYTF TRBV2 - - TRBJ1-2
TGTGCCAGCAGCTCGGAGACTAGCGTCGACTACGAGCAGTACTTC CASSSETSVDYEQYF TRBV7-9 once TRBD2 TRBJ2-7
TGTGCCAGCAGTCCCCAGAGAGCGGAGGAGACCCAGTACTTC CASSPQRAEETQYF TRBV6-5 - - TRBJ2-5
TGTGCCAGCAGGGCGGAGGAGACCCAGTACTTC CASRAEETQYF TRBV7-6 few - TRBJ2-5
TGTGCCAGCAGTCTCCCGGGACTAGCGATTTCCGAGCAGTACTTC CASSLPGLAISEQYF TRBV27 - TRBD2 TRBJ2-7
TGCGCCAGCAGCCCCCTAGCGGGAGCCGCCTACGAGCAGTACTTC CASSPLAGAAYEQYF TRBV4-1 - TRBD2 TRBJ2-7
TGTGCCAGCAGCTTGGAATGGGGGGCCGAAGAAAAACTGTTTTTT CASSLEWGAEEKLFF TRBV5-8 - - TRBJ1-4
TGTGCCAGCAGCCACGTCGAGGCTTCCTACAATGAGCAGTTCTTC CASSHVEASYNEQFF TRBV14 - - TRBJ2-1
TGTGCCAGCAGCTTAGTCAGGGGGTCCTACGAGCAGTACTTC CASSLVRGSYEQYF TRBV11-2 - TRBD1 TRBJ2-7
TGCGCCAGCTCTTCGAACACCGGGGAGCTGTTTTTT CASSSNTGELFF TRBV5-1 - - TRBJ2-2
TGTGCCAGCAGCTCAGGACTAGCGGGAGATGAGCAGTTCTTC CASSSGLAGDEQFF TRBV7-3 once TRBD2 TRBJ2-1
TGTGCCAGCAGCTTAGAACAGGGGTCCTACAATGAGCAGTTCTTC CASSLEQGSYNEQFF TRBV7-9 - TRBD1 TRBJ2-1
TGCGCCAGCAGCCAAGGCCCTGGACTAGCGGGAGTCGGCAACACCGGGGAGCTGTTTTTT CASSQGPGLAGVGNTGELFF TRBV4-3 - TRBD2 TRBJ2-2
TGTGCCACCAAAGGGGCCTCACGTGGGAGGAACGCAGATACGCAGTATTTT CATKGASRGRNADTQYF TRBV27 - - TRBJ2-3
TGCGCCAGCAGCCTCCTAGCGGAGGGCACAGATACGCAGTATTTT CASSLLAEGTDTQYF TRBV4-3 - TRBD2 TRBJ2-3
TGTGCCAGCAGCTTGGGACAGGGGGCCCTAAATAAGTTCTTC CASSLGQGALNKFF TRBV5-6 - TRBD1 TRBJ2-1
TGTGCCAGCAGCCTTCGCGGCCTCGGAGGGCAAGAGACCCAGTACTTC CASSLRGLGGQETQYF TRBV5-4 - - TRBJ2-5
TGCAGCGTTGAAGAGCGGCGGGAGGACAATGAGCAGTTCTTC CSVEERREDNEQFF TRBV29-1 - TRBD2 TRBJ2-1
TGTGCCAGCTCACCCGAGACAGGGGGGTCTGGGGCCAACGTCCTGACTTTC CASSPETGGSGANVLTF TRBV18 once TRBD1 TRBJ2-6
TGTGCCAGCATCGACAGGACCTACTCCTACAATGAGCAGTTCTTC CASIDRTYSYNEQFF TRBV7-9 - - TRBJ2-1
TGTGCCAGCAGCCAAGCGGGAGGGCCTTCCTACAATGAGCAGTTCTTC CASSQAGGPSYNEQFF TRBV14 - TRBD2 TRBJ2-1
TGCGCCAGCAGCTTGTCTGGTTTTGGGCAGCCCCAGCATTTT CASSLSGFGQPQHF TRBV5-1 - - TRBJ1-5
TGTGCCAGCCCGCAGCCCACTAGCGGGAGTAACGGCGAGCAGTACTTC CASPQPTSGSNGEQYF TRBV21-1 - - TRBJ2-7
TGTGCCAGCAGCTTGACTGGGACTGAAGCTTTCTTT CASSLTGTEAFF TRBV7-9 - - TRBJ1-1
TGTGCCAGCAGTGAAGCAATGGGGGGGTACGAGCAGTACTTC CASSEAMGGYEQYF TRBV2 - TRBD2 TRBJ2-7
TGTGCCAGCAGCTTATACGGCAGAAACTATGGCTACACCTTC CASSLYGRNYGYTF TRBV7-8 - - TRBJ1-2
TGCGCCAGCAGTGAGTCGGGATTGGGCCCCGCGGAGCTGTTTTTT CASSESGLGPAELFF TRBV10-2 - - TRBJ2-2
TGTGCCAGCAGCTTACCCGAGTTGGATGAAAAACTGTTTTTT CASSLPELDEKLFF TRBV7-9 - - TRBJ1-4
TGTGCCAGCAGCTTAGAGGGGGAGGGGAATGACATTCAGTACTTC CASSLEGEGNDIQYF TRBV9 - - TRBJ2-4
TGTGCCAGCAGCCTAGCGGGGTGGGGATACAATGAGCAGTTCTTC CASSLAGWGYNEQFF TRBV7-3 - TRBD2 TRBJ2-1